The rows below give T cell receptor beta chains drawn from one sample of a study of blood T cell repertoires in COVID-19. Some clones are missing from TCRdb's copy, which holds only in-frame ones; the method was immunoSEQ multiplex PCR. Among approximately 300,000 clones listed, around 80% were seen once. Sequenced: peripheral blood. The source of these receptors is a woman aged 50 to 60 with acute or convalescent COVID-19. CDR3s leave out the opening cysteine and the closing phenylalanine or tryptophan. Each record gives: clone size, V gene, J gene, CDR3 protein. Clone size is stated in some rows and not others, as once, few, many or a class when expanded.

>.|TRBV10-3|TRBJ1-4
AISDKRDRLF
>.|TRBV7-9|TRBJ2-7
ASSFMGLAGGQVYEQY
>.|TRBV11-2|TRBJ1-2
ASSTGQGYGYT
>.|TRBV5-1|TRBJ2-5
ASSRSSQGAQETQY
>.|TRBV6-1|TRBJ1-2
ASSEAPGLYGYT
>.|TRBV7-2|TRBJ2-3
ASSIQGSFTDTQY
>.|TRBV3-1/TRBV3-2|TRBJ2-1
ASSQERGGSYNEQF
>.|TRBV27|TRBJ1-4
ASSVQGFNEKLF
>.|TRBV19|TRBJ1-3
ASSMSGDGNTIY
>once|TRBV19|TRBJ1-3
ASCADLQGRNTIY
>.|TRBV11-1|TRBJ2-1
ASSGTSGVPF
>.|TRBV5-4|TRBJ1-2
ASSLTGQGAAYGYT
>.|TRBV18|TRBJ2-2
ASSRTPNTGELF
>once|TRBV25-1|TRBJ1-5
ASSAGVLQPQH
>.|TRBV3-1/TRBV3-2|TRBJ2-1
ASSQVTQYYNEQF
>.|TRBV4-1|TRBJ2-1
ASTRTSGGARTEQF
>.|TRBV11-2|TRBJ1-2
ASSLGPGTASYGYT
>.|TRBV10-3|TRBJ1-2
AISETGGYYGYT
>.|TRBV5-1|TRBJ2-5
ASSTNQETQY
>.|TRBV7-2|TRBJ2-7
ASSLVSGQGNYEQY
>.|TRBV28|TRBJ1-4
ASRNLQGANEKLF
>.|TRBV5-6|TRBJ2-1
ASRRYNEQF
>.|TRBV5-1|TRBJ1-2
ASSLDGGPGYT
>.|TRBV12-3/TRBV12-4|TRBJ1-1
ASSPDRDTEAF
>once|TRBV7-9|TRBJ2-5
ASRNGAGEETQY
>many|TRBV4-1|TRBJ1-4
ASSQEGSQNEKLF
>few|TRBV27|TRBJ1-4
ASTLTGQRNEKLF
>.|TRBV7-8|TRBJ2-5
ASSPGDRGNEETQY
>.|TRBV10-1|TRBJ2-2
ASSESHRGTGELF
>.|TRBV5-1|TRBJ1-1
ASSLEMNTEAF
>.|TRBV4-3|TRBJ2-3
ASSPDRVVYTQY
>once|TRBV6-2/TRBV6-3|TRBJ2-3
ASSYRGTDTQY
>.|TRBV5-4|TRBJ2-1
ATTLAGGYNEQF
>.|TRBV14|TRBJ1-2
ASSPQPGEWWNYGYT
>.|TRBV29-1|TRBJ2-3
SYHDREAGTDTQY
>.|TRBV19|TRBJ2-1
ASSIPNRGGYANEQF
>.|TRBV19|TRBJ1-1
ASSPGTNTEAF
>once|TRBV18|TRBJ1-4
ASSPEGTNEKLF
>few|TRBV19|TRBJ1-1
ASSIRARTEAF
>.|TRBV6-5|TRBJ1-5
ASSYSYRDSNQPQH
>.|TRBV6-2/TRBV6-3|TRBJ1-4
ASSPGITTNEKLF
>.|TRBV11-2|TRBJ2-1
ASSFGIAGGPVNEQF
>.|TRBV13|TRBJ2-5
ASSPPPGGGAERGQETQY
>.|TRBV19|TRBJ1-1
ASSPWTGEAF
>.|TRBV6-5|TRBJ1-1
ASSYPGQGAGTEAF
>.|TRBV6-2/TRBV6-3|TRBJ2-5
ASSALDRTSLRGLGETQY
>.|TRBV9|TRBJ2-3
ASSEEGDYLDTQY
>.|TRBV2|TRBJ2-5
ASRRGGTPIQETQY
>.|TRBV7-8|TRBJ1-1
ASSSEQFEAF
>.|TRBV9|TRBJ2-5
ASSVSDRKETQY
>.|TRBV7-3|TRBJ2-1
ASSAGGDEQF
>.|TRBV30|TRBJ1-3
AWSGGNTIY